This T cell receptor (beta chain) was observed in a study of blood T cell repertoires in COVID-19. As handled by the study authors: Amplifying reference gene primers gave estimates of nucleated cell counts. Profiling relied on immunoSEQ multiplex PCR, and the TCRdb table lists in-frame clones only, not all of them. That table gives V, J and clone size, and the DNA gave D and trimming. The sample consists of about 180,000 clones, 89% of them appearing once. Study members were between roughly 18 and 89 years old and lived in 24 US regions. V lost 2 bases and J lost 10; bases outside the gene matches: 9. The CDR3 consists of 14 residues. The germline CDR1 and CDR2 sequences are GTSNPN and SVGIG (reference sequence). This clone came up once.

The genes are TRBV30 and TRBJ1-4; 8 nucleotides align to TRBD1. Sequencing used PBMCs or T cells enriched from blood (not recorded which). This clonotype was obtained from a middle-aged woman with acute COVID-19. Here the CDR3 DNA reads TGTGCCTGGAGTTCAGGGACAGGATCAAGAAAACTGTTTTTT. It encodes CAWSSGTGSRKLFF.